This T cell receptor (beta chain) was observed in a study of T cells in tuberculosis. Study-wide context: CD1B tetramers identified T cells specific for mycobacterial lipid GMM. Findings of the study overall: T cells binding CD1B-GMM tetramer weakly possibly escaped the sort.

TCR-alpha and TCR-beta chains were sequenced unpaired. Produced via immunoSEQ multiplex PCR; TCRdb's table is partial and in-frame only. The data show about 59,000 clones, about 76% seen once. Germline V gene data show CDR1 as KGHSH and CDR2 as LQKENI. The CDR3 runs 15 residues. V lost 3 bases, J lost 0 bases, and 5 bases stayed unmatched. Thawed, overnight-rested PBMC were stained with GMM-loaded CD1B tetramer, viability dye and anti-CD3, then sorted. CD1B tetramers were loaded with Rhodococcus equi-derived C32 glucose monomycolate. Before cryopreservation, the sorted PBMC lost their CD14-expressing monocytes.

This TCR was recovered from an adult woman with latent tuberculosis. The material sequenced was CD1b-GMM tetramer-negative cells sorted from PBMCs. The J gene is TRBJ2-7, the V gene TRBV18; 7 bases match TRBD1. The CDR3 region is CASSPTTGLSYEQYF. Written as DNA, the CDR3 is TGTGCCAGCTCACCCACGACAGGGCTCTCCTACGAGCAGTACTTC.